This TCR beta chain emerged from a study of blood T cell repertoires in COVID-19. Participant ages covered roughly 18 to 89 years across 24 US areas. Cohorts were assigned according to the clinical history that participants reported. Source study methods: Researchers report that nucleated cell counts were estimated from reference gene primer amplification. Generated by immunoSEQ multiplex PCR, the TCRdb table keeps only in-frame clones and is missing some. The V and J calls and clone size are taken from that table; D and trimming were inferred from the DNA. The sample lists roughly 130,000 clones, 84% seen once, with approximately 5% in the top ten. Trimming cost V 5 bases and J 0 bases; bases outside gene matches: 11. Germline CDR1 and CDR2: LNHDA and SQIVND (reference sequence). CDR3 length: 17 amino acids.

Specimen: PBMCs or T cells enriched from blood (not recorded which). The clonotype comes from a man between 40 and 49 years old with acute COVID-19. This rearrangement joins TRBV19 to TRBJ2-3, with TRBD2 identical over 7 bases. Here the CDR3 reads CASSGASGISSTDTQYF. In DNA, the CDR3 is TGTGCCAGTAGTGGGGCTAGCGGCATCTCTAGCACAGATACGCAGTATTTT.